What follows is one TCR beta chain and its context. The target of this receptor is not known. Nothing much larger sits one base from this clone, and base qualities are not available. The donors were healthy, HIV-negative adults with no recently reported acute infections or vaccinations. Only Caucasian adults living in Nashville, Tennessee, USA were represented among the donors. CD8 memory samples consisted of magnetically selected CD45RO+ cells combined with CCR7-negative CD45RA+ effector memory (TemRA) cells. Blood was obtained by leukapheresis, after which PBMCs were separated by Ficoll-Histopaque density gradient centrifugation and cryopreserved in liquid nitrogen vapor phase. Analytical flow cytometry was used to check the purity and quantity of each magnetically sorted T cell population. Genomic DNA was isolated from each sorted fraction and quantified by UV absorbance on a Nanodrop 2000c. The data are from a study of shared clonotypes between healthy human individuals (dated by TCRdb to about 2020). Background on the whole study: The cohort included three men and two women between 18 and 49 years of age. For each donor, CD4 naive and CD4 memory were each given three plates, CD8 naive was given two plates, and CD8 memory was given one plate. Blood TCR repertoires of roughly 5 healthy adults were deeply sequenced to estimate repertoire size and the extent of clonotype sharing between individuals. Each donor's leukapheresis produced roughly between roughly 0.85 and 10 billion PBMCs. To increase sequencing depth and limit assay-specific biases, TCR repertoire library preparation and sequencing were carried out by different laboratories using diverse techniques.

Study-wide findings and limitations: The small number of donors limited the genetic and exposure-history diversity represented. Approximately 5% of naive CD4, around 3.5% of naive CD8, approximately 2% of memory CD4, and 0.4% of memory CD8 clonotypes were shared across a few donors. Pairwise subsampling indicated that sequencing depth was expected to affect the degree of clonotype sharing among donors. Sampling was restricted to blood, and TCR repertoires in tissue are likely to differ from TCR repertoires in blood. Even with the large sequencing depth, rarefaction of the sorted-subset datasets indicated that sequencing was incomplete. Higher generation probabilities were observed for clonotypes shared by all four sorted-subset donors than for non-shared clonotypes. Naive subsets generally had larger estimated clonotype richness than memory subsets.

Using the deep immunoSEQ assay, multiplex PCR amplified TCR CDR3 regions from genomic DNA. Extracted genomic DNA from each cell subset was spread evenly across all wells of several immunoSEQ 96-well plates, with each plate serving as a replicate. Each replicate PCR for sorted subsets received around 0.2 ug genomic DNA, equal to some 32,000 T cell genomes. Purified libraries were measured with a Qubit 3.0 fluorometer, size-checked on a Bioanalyzer 2100, and measured again with the KAPA Library Quantification kit. Each immunoSEQ 96-well plate was sequenced on its own single-read 150-cycle Illumina NextSeq 550 flow cell. The paper's processing steps were these. The immunoSEQ output contained only junctional sequences without quality scores, so filtering could not match that applied to full-length reads. To assign V/J genes and CDR3, sequences were annotated against IMGT germline references using PyIR, a Python wrapper for IgBLAST v1.9. Reads were removed for weak V/J assignments (E-value above 1e-6), missing CDR3, stop codons, out-of-frame junctions, or ambiguous translated residues. V3J clonotypes were defined by identical inferred V gene, J gene, and CDR3 amino acid sequence. Percentage overlap between repertoires was computed as shared unique clonotypes divided by the size of the smaller repertoire. Repertoire richness was assessed with RTK rarefaction, the Chao1 estimator, and Recon v2.1 estimates of unobserved clonotypes. Generation probabilities for all TCRbeta clonotypes obtained by the gDNA method from four donors were computed using OLGA. TCRdb obtained this table from immuneACCESS and retained in-frame rearrangements with V and J assigned. These tables miss some clones; where compared with another copy, unresolved V genes account for less than half of the shortfall, and the remainder is unexplained. V, J and clone size reflect that table, while D and trimming were determined from the DNA. This sample is represented by over 95,000 clones; about 62% of them were singletons. The ten largest clones add up to 20% to 25% of the sample.

The CDR3 runs 15 amino acids, cysteine and phenylalanine included. This entry keeps only the CDR3 DNA: 45 bases, framed from base 1. Trimming removed 6 bases from V and 7 bases from J, leaving 19 bases between the germline ends. Taken from the germline V gene (reference sequence), the CDR1 and CDR2 loops are WNHNN and SYGVQD. Sequencing was performed on memory CD8+ T cells sorted from blood. Sample cell subset or site, as interpreted from the label and publication: CD45RO+ cells pooled with CCR7-negative TemRA cells. The clonotype was recovered from a woman younger than 45 in good health. The chain is assembled from TRBV10-1 and TRBJ2-1; TRBD2 could be the D gene, as 6 bases match. The CDR3 is CASSQSRRGKNEQFF. The DNA is as follows: TGCGCCAGCAGCCAGTCGCGGAGGGGAAAGAATGAGCAGTTCTTC.